This passage covers 27 T cell receptor beta chains from one sample sequenced in a study of blood T cell repertoires in COVID-19. Sequencing used immunoSEQ multiplex PCR; TCRdb keeps in-frame clones, though not all of them. The sample lists some 430,000 clones; roughly 88% were seen once. The sequenced sample consisted of PBMCs or T cells enriched from blood (not recorded which). The receptor source for this set is a young man who had recovered from COVID-19.

The rearrangement joins TRBV9 to TRBJ2-2; 9 nucleotides line up with TRBD1. V was pared by 6 bases and J by 4 bases, with 4 bases of the junction left unmatched. This CDR3 is built from 14 residues. The germline gives CDR1 SGDLS, CDR2 YYNGEE. The CDR3 DNA reads TGTGCCAGCAACAGGGGGCAGGGCACCGGGGAGCTGTTTTTT. It encodes CASNRGQGTGELFF.

The chain uses TRBV6-4 and TRBJ2-7; tentative D call: TRBD2 (5 bases). Trimming left V 6 bases short and J 2 bases short, with 14 bases between. Germline V gene sequence: CDR1 MRHNA, CDR2 SNTAGT. The CDR3 is 14 residues long. As DNA, the CDR3 is TGTGCCAGCAGCAAGACGAGGGCGGCCTACGAGCAGTACTTC. This codes for CASSKTRAAYEQYF.

This chain uses TRBV18 with TRBJ1-6; tentatively, D is TRBD1 (5 bases). This CDR3 has 16 amino acids. The V end was cut by 2 bases, the J end by 7 bases, with 15 bases between. Germline CDR1 reads KGHSH; CDR2 reads LQKENI. The CDR3 region is CASSPVKGRGNSPLHF. Here the CDR3 DNA reads TGTGCCAGCTCACCAGTAAAGGGAAGGGGAAATTCACCCCTCCACTTT. The whole variable domain, filled in from reference TRBV18 and TRBJ1-6, reads NAGVMQNPRHLVRRRGQEARLRCSPMKGHSHVYWYRQLPEEGLKFMVYLQKENIIDESGMPKERFSAEFPKEGPSILRIQQVVRGDSAAYFCASSPVKGRGNSPLHFGNGTRLTVT.

CDR3 sequence (DNA): TGTGCCAGCAGTGACGCAGGGGGCCCTCGATCTGGAAACACCATATATTTT. This gives the protein CASSDAGGPRSGNTIYF. The chain combines TRBV2 with TRBJ1-3; 8 nucleotides line up with TRBD1. V lost 3 bases, J lost 1 base, and 8 bases stayed unmatched. The germline gives CDR1 SNHLY, CDR2 FYNNEI. This CDR3 region has 17 residues. The whole variable domain, remainder taken from reference TRBV2 and TRBJ1-3, is EPEVTQTPSHQVTQMGQEVILRCVPISNHLYFYWYRQILGQKVEFLVSFYNNEISEKSEIFDDQFSVERPDGSNFTLKIRSTKLEDSAMYFCASSDAGGPRSGNTIYFGEGSWLTVV.

The V gene is TRBV19, the J gene TRBJ2-7, with 10 bases that match TRBD1. Germline CDR1 reads LNHDA; CDR2 reads SQIVND (reference sequence). The J segment lost 0 bases and the V segment lost 6 bases, leaving 17 bases of the junction unmatched. The CDR3 loop spans 19 amino acids. The CDR3 region has the DNA TGTGCCAGTAGCCCCTGGGACAGGGGCTCCCCAATTTCCTCCTACGAGCAGTACTTC. Translation: CASSPWDRGSPISSYEQYF. Using reference TRBV19 and TRBJ2-7 for the parts outside the CDR3, the full variable domain is DGGITQSPKYLFRKEGQNVTLSCEQNLNHDAMYWYRQDPGQGLRLIYYSQIVNDFQKGDIAEGYSVSREKKESFPLTVTSAQKNPTAFYLCASSPWDRGSPISSYEQYFGPGTRLTVT.

The rearrangement uses TRBV19 and TRBJ1-2; no clear D gene. Trimming removed 1 base at V and 8 bases at J, with 20 bases between. Germline V gene data show CDR1 as LNHDA and CDR2 as SQIVND (reference sequence). The CDR3 totals 16 residues. The CDR3 DNA reads TGTGCCAGTAGTATAGTCCCTTGGAGGAGGGAAGAAGGCTACACCTTC. Its protein product is CASSIVPWRREEGYTF.

The rearrangement joins TRBV5-1 to TRBJ2-7; TRBD2 matches at 7 bases. CDR1 is SGHRS and CDR2 is YFSETQ in the germline V gene. The CDR3 extends over 14 amino acids. V was pared by 2 bases and J by 2 bases, with 4 bases of the junction left unmatched. This CDR3 reads CASSFGGSAYEQYF. Here the CDR3 DNA reads TGCGCCAGCAGCTTCGGCGGGAGTGCCTACGAGCAGTACTTC. Looking up the rest from reference TRBV5-1 and TRBJ2-7 gives the full variable domain: KAGVTQTPRYLIKTRGQQVTLSCSPISGHRSVSWYQQTPGQGLQFLFEYFSETQRNKGNFPGRFSGRQFSNSRSEMNVSTLELGDSALYLCASSFGGSAYEQYFGPGTRLTVT.

In DNA, the CDR3 is TGCGCCAGCAGCCAAGCCCCGGAGACAGGGGGCAATTCACCCCTCCACTTT. It encodes CASSQAPETGGNSPLHF. The chain joins TRBV4-1 to TRBJ1-6; 10 nucleotides match TRBD1. CDR1 MGHRA and CDR2 YSYEKL come from the germline V gene. V lost 1 base and J lost 7; bases outside the gene matches: 7. This CDR3 has 17 amino acids.

The chain joins TRBV28 to TRBJ1-1; D gene uncertain. Trimming removed 4 bases at V and 0 bases at J, with 12 bases between. Germline lookup yields CDR1 MDHEN and CDR2 SYDVKM. This CDR3 has 15 residues. The CDR3 loop is CASSSTRQLNTEAFF. The CDR3 nucleotides are TGTGCCAGCAGTTCGACTAGACAATTGAACACTGAAGCTTTCTTT. Drawing the rest from reference TRBV28 and TRBJ1-1, the complete variable domain is DVKVTQSSRYLVKRTGEKVFLECVQDMDHENMFWYRQDPGLGLRLIYFSYDVKMKEKGDIPEGYSVSREKKERFSLILESASTNQTSMYLCASSSTRQLNTEAFFGQGTRLTVV.

The chain employs TRBV18 and TRBJ1-2; TRBD1 is a possible D gene (5 bases). Trimming cost V 2 bases and J 1 base, with 14 bases left between them. This CDR3 region has 16 residues. Germline V gene lookup returns CDR1 KGHSH and CDR2 LQKENI. The CDR3 DNA reads as TGTGCCAGCTCACCAGTGCCGGCGGGGGATAACTATGGCTACACCTTC. Translation: CASSPVPAGDNYGYTF.

The gene calls are TRBV3-1 (or the pseudogene TRBV3-2) and TRBJ1-4; TRBD1 aligns across 7 bases. This CDR3 has 15 amino acids. J gave up 8 bases and V 4 bases, and 10 bases lay outside the gene matches. Germline V gene data show CDR1 as LGHDT and CDR2 as YNNKEL (reference sequence). CDR3 sequence (DNA): TGTGCCAGCAGCCCTCTTATCGACAGGGAGGAAAAACTGTTTTTT. Translating gives CASSPLIDREEKLFF.

The chain joins TRBV18 to TRBJ2-3, with no clear D. This CDR3 has 16 amino acids. Per germline, CDR1 KGHSH and CDR2 LQKENI. V was shortened by 3 bases and J by 4 bases, with 17 bases between the two germline ends. The CDR3 DNA sequence: TGTGCCAGCTCACCGGTAGTTCTTGTATACTCAGATACGCAGTATTTT. Protein product: CASSPVVLVYSDTQYF.

This CDR3 is CASRKDGLRNSPLHF. The CDR3 nucleotides read TGTGCCAGCAGAAAGGACGGACTAAGGAATTCACCCCTCCACTTT. The chain employs TRBV27 and TRBJ1-6; D is unclear. The CDR3 totals 15 residues. CDR1 and CDR2 (germline): MNHEY, SMNVEV (reference sequence). The V end was cut by 6 bases, the J end by 7 bases, with 16 bases between.

This clone was seen only once. V and J are TRBV5-1 and TRBJ2-3, with 11 bases matching TRBD1. The length of the CDR3 is 15 residues. V trimming: 7 bases; J trimming: 4 bases; junction bases outside the gene matches: 8. Germline CDR1 reads SGHRS; CDR2 reads YFSETQ. The CDR3 DNA is TGCGCCAGCCGGAGGACAGGGGGCGCCTCAGATACGCAGTATTTT. Its translation is CASRRTGGASDTQYF.

This rearrangement joins TRBV3-1 (or the pseudogene TRBV3-2) to TRBJ2-5; possibly TRBD2 for D (7 bases). V gave up 1 base and J gave up 5 bases, with 14 bases separating them. Looked up from germline, CDR1 is LGHDT and CDR2 is YNNKEL (reference sequence). This CDR3 is 15 amino acids long. The CDR3 region is CASSQVGGRGETQYF. The CDR3 DNA reads TGTGCCAGCAGCCAAGTCGGGGGGCGCGGGGAGACCCAGTACTTC.

As concerns this clone: The same CDR3 arises from other DNA sequences in this sample as well. The chain uses TRBV2 and TRBJ1-5, with a weak D call TRBD1 (5 bases). V dropped 2 bases and J dropped 2 bases, with 10 bases sitting between them. CDR3 length equals 15 residues. The germline CDR1 and CDR2 sequences are SNHLY and FYNNEI. CDR3: CASSERGLGNQPQHF. CDR3 bases: TGTGCCAGCAGTGAACGGGGGTTGGGCAATCAGCCCCAGCATTTT.

The chain recombines TRBV5-1 with TRBJ2-3, with 9 bases identical to TRBD1. The length of the CDR3 is 15 residues. Germline loops: CDR1 SGHRS, CDR2 YFSETQ. V shed 7 bases, J shed 3 bases, and the junction held 9 bases outside the gene matches. CDR3 loop: CASRRGQGATDTQYF. CDR3 nucleotides: TGCGCCAGCCGGCGGGGACAGGGTGCAACAGATACGCAGTATTTT.

The chain joins TRBV3-1 (or the pseudogene TRBV3-2) to TRBJ1-6; the D gene is possibly TRBD1 (6 bases). The CDR3 covers 14 residues. The V end lost 1 base, the J end lost 7 bases, and 8 bases lay between the germline ends. Looked up from germline, CDR1 is LGHDT and CDR2 is YNNKEL (reference sequence). For the CDR3, the DNA is TGTGCCAGCAGCCAAGGGACAGCGAATTCACCCCTCCACTTT. Encoded protein: CASSQGTANSPLHF.

This chain uses TRBV18 with TRBJ2-5; D call uncertain. This CDR3 region has 14 residues. Trimming left V 0 bases short and J 2 bases short, with 7 bases between. The germline V gene has CDR1 KGHSH and CDR2 LQKENI. The CDR3 bases are TGTGCCAGCTCACCACCGTTTCCTCAAGAGACCCAGTACTTC. Residues: CASSPPFPQETQYF.

V is TRBV9 and J is TRBJ2-7; 9 bases fit TRBD2. The CDR3 loop spans 16 amino acids. The junction had 7 bases not matched to a gene; V was cut back by 0 bases and J by 3 bases. Looked up from germline, CDR1 is SGDLS and CDR2 is YYNGEE. CDR3: CASSVDATSGRYEQYF. As DNA, the CDR3 is TGTGCCAGCAGCGTAGACGCGACTAGCGGCCGCTACGAGCAGTACTTC.

This chain connects TRBV18 to TRBJ1-2, with no clear D. Germline CDR1 is KGHSH and CDR2 is LQKENI. V lost 4 bases and J lost 4, with 13 bases in between. The CDR3 loop spans 14 amino acids. The CDR3, as DNA: TGTGCCAGCTCACTACACGAAGGGAGCTATGGCTACACCTTC. This encodes CASSLHEGSYGYTF.

V gene TRBV5-8 combines with J gene TRBJ1-6; D not resolved. The CDR3 extends over 13 amino acids. V was trimmed by 6 bases and J by 7 bases, leaving 11 bases between them. Germline CDR1 SGHTS, CDR2 YDEGEE. In nucleotides, the CDR3 is TGTGCCAGCACCCGGTCCGGGAATTCACCCCTCCACTTT. Protein product: CASTRSGNSPLHF.

The chain employs TRBV25-1 and TRBJ2-1; 10 nucleotides align to TRBD2. The trim removed 4 bases at V and 4 bases at J, leaving 7 bases unmatched. The CDR3 spans 16 residues. Germline V gene sequence: CDR1 MGHDK, CDR2 SYGVNS. In nucleotides, the CDR3 is TGTGCCAGCAGTGGGACTAGCGGTGGATGGTACAATGAGCAGTTCTTC. Translation: CASSGTSGGWYNEQFF.

This chain links TRBV18 with TRBJ1-2; D uncertain. This CDR3 region has 15 residues. Per germline, CDR1 KGHSH and CDR2 LQKENI. V was clipped by 0 bases and J by 5 bases, with 13 bases between them. The CDR3 bases are TGTGCCAGCTCACCACCCTCTCTTACCTATTATGGCTACACCTTC. Translation gives CASSPPSLTYYGYTF.

The V call is TRBV12-3 or TRBV12-4, the J call TRBJ1-2, with 7 positions matching TRBD1. The CDR3 has 13 residues. V gave up 7 bases and J gave up 7 bases; unmatched junction bases: 9. The CDR3 reads CASKRGLFGGYTF. The CDR3 DNA sequence: TGTGCCAGCAAGAGGGGGCTTTTTGGTGGCTACACCTTC.

The chain joins TRBV29-1 to TRBJ2-1, with 11 bases fitting TRBD2. The CDR3 sequence is 17 residues long. The germline CDR1 and CDR2 sequences are SQVTM and ANQGSEA. V was pared by 5 bases and J by 0 bases, with 9 bases of the junction left unmatched. DNA of the CDR3: TGCAGCGTTACCCACCCGGGACTAGCGGTCTCCTACAATGAGCAGTTCTTC. Protein product: CSVTHPGLAVSYNEQFF.

This chain joins TRBV20-1 and TRBJ1-4, with no clear D. The CDR3 runs to 11 residues. The ends were cut back, 6 bases at V and 8 bases at J, with 10 bases in the middle. Germline CDR1 and CDR2: DFQATT and SNEGSKA (reference sequence). The CDR3 loop reads CSAPSWEKLFF. CDR3 bases: TGCAGTGCCCCGAGCTGGGAAAAACTGTTTTTT.